This TCR beta chain was recovered during a study of regulatory T cells in long-lasting Graves disease. Building the TCR beta libraries relied on iRepertoire HTBI primers, and CDR3 regions underwent Arm-PCR. TCRdb reprocessed the multiplex PCR reads with MiXCR, giving one entry per CDR3 protein. The table shows hundreds of thousands of distinct CDR3 sequences, with less than 20% occurring only once. Sample time point: newly diagnosed GD, antithyroid drugs for less than 3 months. PBMC-derived RNA was used for the TCR library. V lost 1 base to trimming and J lost 8 bases, with 12 bases between them. The CDR3 totals 13 residues. Germline V CDR1 and CDR2: LGHDT, YNNKEL (reference sequence). In its sample, this clonotype was seen a few times. These data were also filed under a second study, of T cells in Graves' hyperthyroidism and ophthalmopathy. That study adds: The study based diagnoses on clinical symptoms, serum thyroxine and TRAb, thyroid ultrasound and orbital computed tomography.

V is TRBV3-1 and J is TRBJ2-7; TRBD2 is a possible D gene (6 bases). The sequenced sample was peripheral blood mononuclear cells (PBMCs), obtained at new diagnosis, from a patient treated with antithyroid drugs. The source is a woman aged 25 to 45 with Graves disease. The CDR3 is CASSQGDSFQQYF. The DNA for the CDR3 is TGTGCCAGCAGCCAAGGGGACTCTTTCCAGCAGTACTTC.